This is a list of T cell receptor beta chains from one sample in a study of blood T cell repertoires in COVID-19. TCRdb's copy holds only in-frame clones and misses some; the assay was immunoSEQ multiplex PCR. The data show 30,000 to 40,000 clones, 85% to 90% seen once. Sequencing was carried out using peripheral blood. These receptor sequences come from a human donor with active COVID-19. The donor label of this sample is uncertain. The CDR3 runs from the conserved cysteine through the conserved F or W. Fields, in order: V gene, J gene, CDR3 protein.

>TRBV7-9|TRBJ1-2
CASSFSGALGYTF
>TRBV25-1|TRBJ2-2
CASSELWTGVGGELFF
>TRBV6-2/TRBV6-3|TRBJ2-2
CASSYARVSTGELFF
>TRBV2|TRBJ2-3
CASSESGGGDTQYF
>TRBV7-2|TRBJ1-6
CASSLEGALSPLHF
>TRBV7-2|TRBJ2-6
CASSPRGGGSSGANVLTF
>TRBV7-8|TRBJ2-1
CASSLVAGGRNEQFF
>TRBV7-9|TRBJ1-2
CASSLFTTVNYGYTF
>TRBV6-6|TRBJ2-7
CASSSLRGTYEQYF
>TRBV3-1/TRBV3-2|TRBJ2-1
CASSGGCQNEQFF
>TRBV15|TRBJ2-5
CATSSILAGAPGTQYF
>TRBV10-2|TRBJ1-6
CASQGLGSYNSPLHF
>TRBV5-4|TRBJ1-6
CASSSGQGLISPLHF
>TRBV29-1|TRBJ2-5
CSASGGQQETQYF
>TRBV4-1|TRBJ2-5
CASSQDWRGRETQYF
>TRBV7-2|TRBJ1-6
CASSKGDTNNSPLHF
>TRBV18|TRBJ1-1
CASSPLDRLNTEAFF
>TRBV25-1|TRBJ1-2
CASTQGKRGFYGYTF
>TRBV7-2|TRBJ2-1
CASSLAWTSGAYNEQFF
>TRBV6-1|TRBJ2-1
CASSVDSGGISYNEQFF
>TRBV3-1/TRBV3-2|TRBJ1-2
CASSQDLNSNYGYTF
>TRBV7-2|TRBJ2-5
CASRRDSLQETQYF
>TRBV9|TRBJ2-1
CASSWGGSYNEQFF
>TRBV10-3|TRBJ2-3
CAISGTLAGGTDTQYF
>TRBV7-9|TRBJ2-3
CASSQGSGGAPDTQYF
>TRBV19|TRBJ1-6
CASSAEQGLSNSPLHF
>TRBV28|TRBJ2-5
CAINTKGGGGSKETQYF
>TRBV10-3|TRBJ1-1
CAISAGQTNTEAFF
>TRBV12-5|TRBJ2-3
CASGLQEHTDTQYF
>TRBV7-7|TRBJ2-1
CASSLPGTSGNNEQFF
>TRBV4-3|TRBJ2-3
CASSQWDSYTDTQYF
>TRBV18|TRBJ1-3
CASSPQQEGVSGNTIYF